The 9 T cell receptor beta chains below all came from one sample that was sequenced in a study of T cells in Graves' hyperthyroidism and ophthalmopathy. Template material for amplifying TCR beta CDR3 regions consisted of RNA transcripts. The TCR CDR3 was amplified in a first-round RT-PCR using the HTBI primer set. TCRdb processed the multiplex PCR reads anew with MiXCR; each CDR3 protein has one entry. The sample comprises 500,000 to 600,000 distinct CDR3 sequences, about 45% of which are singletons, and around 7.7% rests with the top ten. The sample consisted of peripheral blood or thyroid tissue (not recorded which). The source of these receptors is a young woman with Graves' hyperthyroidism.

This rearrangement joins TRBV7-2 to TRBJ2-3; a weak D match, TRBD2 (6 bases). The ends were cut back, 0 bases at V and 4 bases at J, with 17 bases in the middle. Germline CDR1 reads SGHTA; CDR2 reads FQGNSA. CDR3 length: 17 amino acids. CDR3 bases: TGTGCCAGCAGCTTAGCGCCTCTTAGCGGTGGTGCAGATACGCAGTATTTT. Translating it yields CASSLAPLSGGADTQYF.

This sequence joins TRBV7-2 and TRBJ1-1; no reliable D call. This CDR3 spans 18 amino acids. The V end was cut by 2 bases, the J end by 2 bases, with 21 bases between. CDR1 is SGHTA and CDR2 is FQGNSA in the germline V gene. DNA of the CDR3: TGTGCCAGCAGCTTATATGCGGGAGGTTTAATTACTAACACTGAAGCTTTCTTT. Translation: CASSLYAGGLITNTEAFF.

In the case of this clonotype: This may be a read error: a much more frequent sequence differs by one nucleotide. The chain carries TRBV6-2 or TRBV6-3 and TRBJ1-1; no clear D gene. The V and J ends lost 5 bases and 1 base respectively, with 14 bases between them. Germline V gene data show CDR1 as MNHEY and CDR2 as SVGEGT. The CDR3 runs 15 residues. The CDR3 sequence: CASSRRAWSNTEAFF. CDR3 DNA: TGTGCCAGCAGTCGGCGGGCGTGGTCGAACACTGAAGCTTTCTTT.

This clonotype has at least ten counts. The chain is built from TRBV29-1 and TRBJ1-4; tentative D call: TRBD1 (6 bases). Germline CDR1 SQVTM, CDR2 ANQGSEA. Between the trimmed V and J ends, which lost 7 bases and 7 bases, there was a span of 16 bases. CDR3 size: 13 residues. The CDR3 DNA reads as TGCAGCGGGTCCACAGGGAGGGGTGAAAAACTGTTTTTT. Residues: CSGSTGRGEKLFF.

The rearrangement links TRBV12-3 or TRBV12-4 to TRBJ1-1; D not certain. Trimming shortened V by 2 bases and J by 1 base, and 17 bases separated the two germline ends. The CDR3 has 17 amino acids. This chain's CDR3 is CASSLSGVRTKNTEAFF. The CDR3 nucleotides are TGTGCCAGCAGTTTATCCGGGGTGCGCACAAAGAACACTGAAGCTTTCTTT.

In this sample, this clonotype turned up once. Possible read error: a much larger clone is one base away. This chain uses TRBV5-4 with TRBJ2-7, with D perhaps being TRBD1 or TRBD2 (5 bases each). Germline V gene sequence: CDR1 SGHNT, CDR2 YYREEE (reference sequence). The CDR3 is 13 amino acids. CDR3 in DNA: TGTGCCAGCAGCTCCCGGGGCGACTACGGGCAGTACTTC. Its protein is CASSSRGDYGQYF.

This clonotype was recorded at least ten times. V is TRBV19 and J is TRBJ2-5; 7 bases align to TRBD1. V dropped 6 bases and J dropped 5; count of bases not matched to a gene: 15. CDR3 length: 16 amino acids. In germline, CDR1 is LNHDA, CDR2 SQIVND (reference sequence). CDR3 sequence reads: CASRQHTGAQEETQYF. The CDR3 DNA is TGTGCCAGTAGACAACATACAGGGGCTCAGGAGGAGACCCAGTACTTC.

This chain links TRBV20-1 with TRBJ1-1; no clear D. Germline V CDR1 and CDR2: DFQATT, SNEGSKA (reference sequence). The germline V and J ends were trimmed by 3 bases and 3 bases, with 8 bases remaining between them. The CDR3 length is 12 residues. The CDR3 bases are TGCAGTGCTAGGCTGGGAGACACTGAAGCTTTCTTT. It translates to CSARLGDTEAFF.

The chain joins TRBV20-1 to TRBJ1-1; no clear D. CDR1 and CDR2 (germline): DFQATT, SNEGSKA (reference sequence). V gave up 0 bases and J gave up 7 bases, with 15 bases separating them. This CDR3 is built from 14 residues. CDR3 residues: CSAREAGGDNEAFF. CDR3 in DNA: TGCAGTGCTAGAGAAGCGGGAGGAGACAATGAAGCTTTCTTT.